This TCR beta chain stems from a study of OX40 agonist ivuxolimab in advanced cancers. Study at large: Patients were dosed with the agonistic anti-OX40 (CD134) antibody ivuxolimab.

Whole-study findings and limits: At 0.1 to 3.0 mg/kg and by week 6, CD4+ and CD8+ T cells in the blood had expanded clonally.

V was pared by 6 bases and J by 1 base, with 15 bases between. Germline V gene sequence: CDR1 KGHSH, CDR2 LQKENI. The CDR3 runs 15 residues. Assay used: immunoSEQ multiplex PCR; TCRdb lists only in-frame clones, some missing. The sample shows around 74,000 clones, 92% of them seen only once. With regard to this clone: Its antigen is as yet unknown.

The rearrangement links TRBV18 to TRBJ1-1; the D gene is possibly TRBD1 (5 bases). The TCR comes from an adult with an advanced solid tumor such as melanoma, head and neck, liver or kidney cancer. The sequencing here drew on CD4+ or CD8+ T cells sorted from blood, taken in a trial of the OX40 agonist ivuxolimab. For the CDR3, the DNA is TGTGCCAGCTCTCAACCCCGAACAGGGAACACTGAAGCTTTCTTT. Translated: CASSQPRTGNTEAFF.